Each of the 20 T cell receptor beta chains below was sequenced from the same sample in a study of PD-1 blockade in classical Hodgkin lymphoma. Every one of the patients relapsed after autologous stem cell transplantation (brentuximab vedotin exposure was variable). Repertoires were generated with immunoSEQ multiplex PCR, while TCRdb's copy carries only in-frame clones and drops some. In the table there are about 25,000 clones, 80% of which are singletons. The sample was peripheral blood mononuclear cells (PBMCs), taken at baseline. Receptors were obtained from a human donor with classical Hodgkin lymphoma.

The chain couples TRBV19 to TRBJ2-3; D is unclear. Germline-derived CDR1 and CDR2 are LNHDA and SQIVND (reference sequence). V was pared by 6 bases and J by 0 bases, with 10 bases between. This CDR3 comprises 14 residues. Here the CDR3 DNA reads TGTGCCAGTAGCTGGGGTTCTAGCACAGATACGCAGTATTTT. It yields the protein CASSWGSSTDTQYF.

Concerning this clone itself: An end of the junction differs from the germline gene, which may be a read error. V usage is TRBV7-7 and J usage is TRBJ2-7, with 8 bases identical to TRBD2. Germline V gene lookup returns CDR1 SSHAT and CDR2 FNYEAQ (reference sequence). There are 13 residues in the CDR3. The CDR3 coding sequence is TGTGCTAGCAGCTTAGCGGCGGGAGGTGAGCAGTACTTC. As protein: CASSLAAGGEQYF.

The genes are TRBV2 and TRBJ2-7; possibly TRBD1 or TRBD2 for D (5 bases each). Germline CDR1 reads SNHLY; CDR2 reads FYNNEI. Trimming took off 6 bases at V and 4 bases at J, with 10 bases between the two ends. The CDR3 has 12 residues. The CDR3 coding sequence is TGTGCCAGCAGCGGGGCTCCATACGAGCAGTACTTC. This encodes CASSGAPYEQYF.

As regards this clone: The same CDR3 also results from other DNA sequences found in this sample. The chain has TRBV7-2 and TRBJ1-1; the D gene is possibly TRBD1 (5 bases). The germline gives CDR1 SGHTA, CDR2 FQGNSA. V lost 0 bases and J lost 1, with 6 bases in between. This CDR3 is 14 amino acids long. CDR3 bases: TGTGCCAGCAGCTTAGCTGGGGGGAACACTGAAGCTTTCTTT. Its translation: CASSLAGGNTEAFF.

This sequence joins TRBV4-1 and TRBJ1-4, with no clear D. V was pared by 2 bases and J by 8 bases, with 12 bases between. CDR3 length: 14 residues. The germline V gene has CDR1 MGHRA and CDR2 YSYEKL. CDR3 bases: TGCGCCAGCAGCCAATTTATCGGTGGCGAAAAACTGTTTTTT. It yields the protein CASSQFIGGEKLFF.

This clone was detected a few times. The chain carries TRBV6-6 and TRBJ2-5; D gene unclear. The CDR3 spans 12 residues. Germline V gene sequence: CDR1 MNHNY, CDR2 SVGAGI (reference sequence). V dropped 2 bases and J dropped 2 bases, with 3 bases sitting between them. The CDR3 spells CASSYAQETQYF. Here the CDR3 DNA reads TGTGCCAGCAGTTACGCGCAAGAGACCCAGTACTTC.

The V call is TRBV4-1, the J call TRBJ1-5; 10 bases match TRBD1. The V gene's germline CDR1 is MGHRA and CDR2 YSYEKL. V shed 0 bases, J shed 3 bases, and the junction held 5 bases outside the gene matches. The CDR3 contains 17 residues. The CDR3 here is CASSQEGGTGANQPQHF. The CDR3 nucleotides read TGCGCCAGCAGCCAAGAAGGTGGGACAGGGGCCAATCAGCCCCAGCATTTT.

The V and J genes are TRBV15 and TRBJ2-7; 9 nucleotides agree with TRBD1. With 2 bases clipped from V and 2 bases from J, the junction kept 7 bases outside the gene matches. The CDR3 covers 16 residues. The germline CDR1 and CDR2 sequences are LNHNV and YYDKDF (reference sequence). The CDR3 reads CATSRIGQGLAYEQYF. The CDR3 DNA reads as TGTGCCACCAGCAGAATAGGACAGGGGCTAGCCTACGAGCAGTACTTC.

The chain combines TRBV7-8 with TRBJ1-1, with TRBD1 matching over 7 bases. V was pared by 5 bases and J by 1 base, with 16 bases of the junction left unmatched. Germline CDR1 is SGHVS and CDR2 is FQNEAQ. There are 18 residues in the CDR3. The CDR3 nucleotides are TGTGCCAGCAGCCCGGCTGGCAGGGGGAGGTATTGGAACACTGAAGCTTTCTTT. This sequence encodes CASSPAGRGRYWNTEAFF.

In its sample, this clone was seen once. The chain is built from TRBV29-1 and TRBJ1-6; D gene ambiguous. V lost 5 bases and J 8 bases, leaving 13 bases between the germline ends. CDR3 length equals 13 residues. Germline V gene data show CDR1 as SQVTM and CDR2 as ANQGSEA. CDR3 sequence: CSVQVEGYSPLHF. As DNA, the CDR3 is TGCAGCGTTCAAGTTGAAGGCTATTCACCCCTCCACTTT.

In its sample, this clone ranks as large. This rearrangement joins TRBV6-5 to TRBJ1-6; D might be TRBD1 (6 bases). CDR1 is MNHEY and CDR2 is SVGAGI in the germline V gene. V dropped 7 bases and J dropped 5 bases, with 15 bases sitting between them. The CDR3 covers 15 residues. This CDR3 is CASKGDRGHNSPLHF. Written as DNA, the CDR3 is TGTGCCAGCAAGGGGGACCGGGGTCATAATTCACCCCTCCACTTT.

The chain is built from TRBV6-1 and TRBJ2-1; no firm D call. Germline loops: CDR1 MNHNS, CDR2 SASEGT. Deletions cut 1 base from V and 4 bases from J, with 5 bases between. The CDR3 sequence is 13 residues long. Here the CDR3 DNA reads TGTGCCAGCAGTGAAGGAGCTTACAATGAGCAGTTCTTC. This translates into CASSEGAYNEQFF.

J is TRBJ2-7 and V is TRBV7-6; TRBD1 matches 10 bases. CDR3 length: 15 residues. V gave up 2 bases and J gave up 2 bases; unmatched junction bases: 3. From germline, CDR1 is SGHVS and CDR2 FNYEAQ. This CDR3 is CASSLMTGGPYEQYF. The CDR3 nucleotides read TGTGCCAGCAGCTTAATGACAGGGGGCCCCTACGAGCAGTACTTC.

The V and J genes are TRBV6-6 and TRBJ2-3; 7 bases fit TRBD2. Per germline, CDR1 MNHNY and CDR2 SVGAGI (reference sequence). With V trimmed by 6 bases and J by 9 bases, 6 bases remained unmatched. CDR3 length: 12 residues. The CDR3 here is CASRTGLDTQYF. In nucleotides, the CDR3 is TGTGCCAGCAGAACCGGACTAGACACGCAGTATTTT.

The chain is built from TRBV30 and TRBJ2-7, with 11 bases lining up with TRBD2. From germline, CDR1 is GTSNPN and CDR2 SVGIG (reference sequence). Trimming at V came to 5 bases and at J to 2 bases, leaving 5 bases not matched to a gene. This CDR3 contains 14 residues. CDR3 residues: CAWAVAGGPYEQYF. CDR3 bases: TGTGCCTGGGCGGTAGCGGGGGGGCCCTACGAGCAGTACTTC. Full variable domain (outside the CDR3, taken from reference TRBV30 and TRBJ2-7): SQTIHQWPATLVQPVGSPLSLECTVEGTSNPNLYWYRQAAGRGLQLLFYSVGIGQISSEVPQNLSASRPQDRQFILSSKKLLLSDSGFYLCAWAVAGGPYEQYFGPGTRLTVT.

CDR3 in DNA: TGTGCCAGCAGCCTACGTGGCGGGGGGGCTAGCACAGATACGCAGTATTTT. Encoded protein: CASSLRGGGASTDTQYF. The J gene is TRBJ2-3, the V gene TRBV9; 9 bases are shared with TRBD2. The V segment lost 4 bases and the J segment 0 bases; nucleotides outside the gene matches: 9. Germline assignment: CDR1 SGDLS and CDR2 YYNGEE. The CDR3 extends over 17 amino acids.

The CDR3 region has the DNA TGTGCCATCAGTGAGACGCAGCGGGGGGGCGGAGCAGATACGCAGTATTTT. This codes for CAISETQRGGGADTQYF. The rearrangement uses TRBV10-3 and TRBJ2-3; 10 bases are a match to TRBD2. Germline V lookup: CDR1 ENHRY, CDR2 SYGVKD. Losses at the gene ends were 2 bases for V and 4 bases for J; bases not matched to a gene: 9. This CDR3 has 17 residues.

This rearrangement joins TRBV10-3 to TRBJ1-1; D unresolved. The CDR3 is made up of 13 amino acids. The germline V gene encodes CDR1 ENHRY and CDR2 SYGVKD. Trimming left V 2 bases short and J 6 bases short, with 10 bases between. The chain's CDR3 is CAISEGDFAEAFF. CDR3 coding DNA: TGTGCCATCAGTGAGGGGGATTTCGCTGAAGCTTTCTTT.

CDR3 protein: CASSLTGTMNSPLHF. The DNA of the CDR3 is TGTGCCAGCAGCCTAACCGGGACTATGAATTCACCCCTCCACTTT. The chain carries TRBV9 and TRBJ1-6; possibly TRBD1 for D (5 bases). From germline, CDR1 is SGDLS and CDR2 YYNGEE. Trimming pared 4 bases from V and 7 bases from J, leaving 15 bases between. This CDR3 spans 15 amino acids.

V and J are TRBV7-3 and TRBJ2-1, with 7 bases fitting TRBD2. Germline V gives CDR1 SGHTA, CDR2 FQGTGA. The CDR3 runs to 13 residues. J gave up 4 bases and V 4 bases, and 1 base lay outside the gene matches. The CDR3 sequence: CASSSGLYNEQFF. The CDR3, as DNA: TGTGCCAGCAGCTCGGGACTATACAATGAGCAGTTCTTC.